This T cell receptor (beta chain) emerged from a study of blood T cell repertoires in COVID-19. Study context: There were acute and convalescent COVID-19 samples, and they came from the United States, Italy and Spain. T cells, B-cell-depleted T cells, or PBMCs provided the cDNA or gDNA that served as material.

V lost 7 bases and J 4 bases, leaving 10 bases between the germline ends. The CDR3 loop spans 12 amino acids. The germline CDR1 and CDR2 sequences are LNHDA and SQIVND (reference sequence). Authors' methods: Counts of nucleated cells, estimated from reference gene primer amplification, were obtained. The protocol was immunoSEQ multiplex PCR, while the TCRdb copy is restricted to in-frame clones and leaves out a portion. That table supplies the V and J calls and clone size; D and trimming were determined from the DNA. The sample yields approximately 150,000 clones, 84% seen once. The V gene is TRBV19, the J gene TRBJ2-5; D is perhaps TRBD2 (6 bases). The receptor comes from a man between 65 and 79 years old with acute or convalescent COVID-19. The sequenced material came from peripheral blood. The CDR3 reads CASTEGGETQYF. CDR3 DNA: TGTGCCAGTACGGAGGGAGGAGAGACCCAGTACTTC.